This T cell receptor beta chain was sequenced for a study of blood T cell repertoires in COVID-19 (dated by TCRdb to about 2020). A note on the overall study: Samples from collaborators originated in the United States, Italy and Spain and spanned both the acute and convalescent phases of COVID-19. The material from the prospective study consisted of cDNA or gDNA derived from T cells, B-cell-depleted T cells, or PBMCs. The repertoires were made available in a free public database intended to serve as a resource for research on the immune response to SARS-CoV-2. HLA class I and class II types, where available, came from metadata supplied by the sample provider rather than from assay-based typing. The samples were drawn from two sources: the first 160 participants of the ongoing ImmuneRACE study, and fewer than 1,500 subjects contributed by 6 global collaborators. Sample metadata almost always included a de-identified subject ID, COVID-19 status, age in years and sex. Deeply sampled blood TCRbeta repertoires from subjects exposed to, actively infected with, or recovered from COVID-19 were included in the dataset.

TCRbeta CDR3 regions were amplified from genomic DNA by means of the immunoSEQ Assay, a bias-controlled multiplex PCR. The authors processed their data as follows. Within the assay, amplification of reference gene primers was used to estimate how many nucleated cells each sample contained. Sequence reads were collapsed and filtered to measure the absolute abundance of every unique TCRbeta CDR3 rearrangement. Productive Simpson clonality was computed per sample as the square root of Simpson's diversity index over productive rearrangements. Entries here come from immuneACCESS through TCRdb and include only in-frame sequences with V and J called. Some clones fail to appear in such tables; in the studies checked, an unresolved V gene covers under half of the shortfall, and the cause of the remainder is unknown. V and J calls and clone size come straight from that table; D and trimming were deduced from the DNA. This sample has 300,000 to 400,000 clones in its table, and about nine tenths of those were observed once. Jointly, the top ten make up approximately 1.8% of the sample.

On the study overall, not on this receptor specifically: Clinical and demographic metadata were provided uncurated, with the amount varying by source and participant.

As to this clone: Its antigen is still unknown. Per-nucleotide qualities are absent, and no much larger clonotype sits a single base away.

One collaborating source in Seattle enrolled patients during active infection and followed them longitudinally through the course of disease. Each collaborating institution followed its own protocols to collect whole blood in K2EDTA tubes. For TCRbeta analysis, collaborators shipped samples as frozen whole blood, isolated PBMCs, or DNA extracted from either of those sample types. Its CDR3 holds 15 amino acids, cysteine through phenylalanine. Only the CDR3 part of the read is kept: 45 bases, read in frame from the first base. The germline V gene yields LGHNA for CDR1 and YSLEER for CDR2. V loses 1 base of germline sequence and J loses 6 bases, and the interval between the two ends is 13 bases.

The sequence joins TRBV4-3 to TRBJ1-3; TRBD1 is a weak D gene call, 5 bases matching. Sample: peripheral blood. The sequence came from a woman under 40 with COVID-19, enrolled during active disease. The DNA sequence follows: TGCGCCAGCAGCCAAGGTTGGGGCGCGGAAAACACCATATATTTT. Translated, this is CASSQGWGAENTIYF.